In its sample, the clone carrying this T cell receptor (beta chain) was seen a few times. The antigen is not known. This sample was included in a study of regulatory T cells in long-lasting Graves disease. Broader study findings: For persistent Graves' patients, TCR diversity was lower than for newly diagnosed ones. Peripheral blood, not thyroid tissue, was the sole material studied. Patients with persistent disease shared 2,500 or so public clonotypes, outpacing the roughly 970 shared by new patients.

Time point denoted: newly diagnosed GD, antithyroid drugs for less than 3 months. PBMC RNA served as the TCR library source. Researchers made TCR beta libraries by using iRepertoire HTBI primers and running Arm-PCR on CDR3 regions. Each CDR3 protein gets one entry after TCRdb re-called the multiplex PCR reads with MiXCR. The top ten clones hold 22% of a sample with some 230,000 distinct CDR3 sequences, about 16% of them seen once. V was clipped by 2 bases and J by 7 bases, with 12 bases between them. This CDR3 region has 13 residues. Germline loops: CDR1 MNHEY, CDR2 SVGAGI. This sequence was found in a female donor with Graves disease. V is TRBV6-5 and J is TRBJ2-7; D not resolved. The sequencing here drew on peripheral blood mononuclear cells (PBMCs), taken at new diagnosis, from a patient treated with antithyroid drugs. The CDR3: CASSYDPTREQYF. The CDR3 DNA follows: TGTGCCAGCAGTTACGATCCGACGCGGGAGCAGTACTTC.